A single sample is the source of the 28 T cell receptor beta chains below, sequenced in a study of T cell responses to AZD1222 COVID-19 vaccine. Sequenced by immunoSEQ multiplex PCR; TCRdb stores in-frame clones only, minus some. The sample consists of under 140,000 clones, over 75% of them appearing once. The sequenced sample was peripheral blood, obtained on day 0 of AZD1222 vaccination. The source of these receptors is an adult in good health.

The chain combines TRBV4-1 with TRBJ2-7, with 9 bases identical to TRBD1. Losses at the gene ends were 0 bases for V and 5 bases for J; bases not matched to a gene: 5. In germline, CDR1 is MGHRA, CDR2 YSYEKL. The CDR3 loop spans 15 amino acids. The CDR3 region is CASSQEDRGVHEQYF. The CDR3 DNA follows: TGCGCCAGCAGCCAAGAGGACAGGGGAGTACACGAGCAGTACTTC.

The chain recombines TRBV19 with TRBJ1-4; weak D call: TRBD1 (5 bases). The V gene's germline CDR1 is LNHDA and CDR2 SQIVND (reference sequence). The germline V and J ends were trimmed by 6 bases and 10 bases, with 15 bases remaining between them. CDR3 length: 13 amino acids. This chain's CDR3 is CASSTGGIAKLFF. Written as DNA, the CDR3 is TGTGCCAGTAGCACAGGAGGCATTGCAAAACTGTTTTTT.

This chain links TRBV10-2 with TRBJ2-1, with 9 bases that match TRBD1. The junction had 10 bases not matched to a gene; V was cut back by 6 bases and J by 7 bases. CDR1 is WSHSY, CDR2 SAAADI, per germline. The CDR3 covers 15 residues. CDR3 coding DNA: TGCGCCAGCAGGACCGGGACAGGGTTTTGGAATGAGCAGTTCTTC. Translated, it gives CASRTGTGFWNEQFF.

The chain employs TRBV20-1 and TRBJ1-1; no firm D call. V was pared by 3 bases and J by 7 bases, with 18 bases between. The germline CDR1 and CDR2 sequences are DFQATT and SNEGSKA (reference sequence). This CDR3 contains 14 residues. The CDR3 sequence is CSASFPIGVIEAFF. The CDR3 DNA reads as TGCAGTGCTAGTTTCCCTATTGGGGTAATTGAAGCTTTCTTT.

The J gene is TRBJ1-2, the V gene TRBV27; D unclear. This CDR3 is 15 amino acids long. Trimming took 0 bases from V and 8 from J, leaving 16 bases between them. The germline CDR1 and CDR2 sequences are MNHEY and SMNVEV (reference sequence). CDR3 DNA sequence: TGTGCCAGCAGTTTATCGAGGGCCTGGCTGGGAGGCTACACCTTC. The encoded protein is CASSLSRAWLGGYTF.

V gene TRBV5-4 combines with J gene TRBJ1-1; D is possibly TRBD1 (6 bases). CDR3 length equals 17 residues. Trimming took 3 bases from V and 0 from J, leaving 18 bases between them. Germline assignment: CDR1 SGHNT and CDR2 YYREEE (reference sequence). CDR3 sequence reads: CASSSRDRPTMNTEAFF. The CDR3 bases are TGTGCCAGCAGCTCCCGAGACAGGCCGACGATGAACACTGAAGCTTTCTTT. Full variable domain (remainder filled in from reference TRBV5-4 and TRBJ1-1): ETGVTQSPTHLIKTRGQQVTLRCSSQSGHNTVSWYQQALGQGPQFIFQYYREEENGRGNFPPRFSGLQFPNYSSELNVNALELDDSALYLCASSSRDRPTMNTEAFFGQGTRLTVV.

In DNA, the CDR3 is TGTGCCAGCAGCACGGACGTATATGGCTACACCTTC. Amino acid sequence: CASSTDVYGYTF. The chain is built from TRBV12-3 or TRBV12-4 and TRBJ1-2; D unresolved. V lost 6 bases and J 5 bases, leaving 10 bases between the germline ends. This CDR3 is built from 12 residues.

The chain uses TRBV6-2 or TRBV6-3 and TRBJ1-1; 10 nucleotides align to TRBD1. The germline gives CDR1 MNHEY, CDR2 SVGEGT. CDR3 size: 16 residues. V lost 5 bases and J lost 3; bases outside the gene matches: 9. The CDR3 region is CASSASGTGVDTEAFF. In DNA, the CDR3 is TGTGCCAGCAGTGCCTCCGGGACAGGGGTGGACACTGAAGCTTTCTTT.

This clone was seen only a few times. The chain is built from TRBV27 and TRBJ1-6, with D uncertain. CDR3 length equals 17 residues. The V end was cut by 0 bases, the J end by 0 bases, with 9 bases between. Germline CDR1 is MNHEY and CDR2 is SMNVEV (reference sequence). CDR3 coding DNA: TGTGCCAGCAGTTTATCGGACGGGAGCTCCTATAATTCACCCCTCCACTTT. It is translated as CASSLSDGSSYNSPLHF.

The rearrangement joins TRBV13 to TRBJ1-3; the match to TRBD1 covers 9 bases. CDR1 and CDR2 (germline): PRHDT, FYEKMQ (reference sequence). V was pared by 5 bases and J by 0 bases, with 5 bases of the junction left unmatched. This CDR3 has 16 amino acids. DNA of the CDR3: TGTGCCAGCAGCGCGACAGGGGGGTTCTCTGGAAACACCATATATTTT. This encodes CASSATGGFSGNTIYF.

In DNA, the CDR3 is TGCAGCGTTGACTGGAACAGGAAGAACACTGAAGCTTTCTTT. This encodes CSVDWNRKNTEAFF. This chain joins TRBV29-1 and TRBJ1-1; perhaps TRBD1 as D (5 bases). The length of the CDR3 is 14 residues. Germline lookup yields CDR1 SQVTM and CDR2 ANQGSEA. V was trimmed by 3 bases and J by 1 base, leaving 12 bases between them. Using reference TRBV29-1 and TRBJ1-1 for the parts outside the CDR3, the full variable domain is SAVISQKPSRDICQRGTSLTIQCQVDSQVTMMFWYRQQPGQSLTLIATANQGSEATYESGFVIDKFPISRPNLTFSTLTVSNMSPEDSSIYLCSVDWNRKNTEAFFGQGTRLTVV.

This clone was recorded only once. Here the CDR3 DNA reads TGTGCCAGCAGTTATATCCGGGGGCCCCAGCATTTT. This encodes CASSYIRGPQHF. J is TRBJ1-5 and V is TRBV6-5; D gene uncertain. The CDR3 has 12 residues. The V gene lost 3 bases and the J gene lost 9 bases, with 9 bases spanning the gap. CDR1 and CDR2 (germline): MNHEY, SVGAGI.

CDR3 nucleotides: TGCAGCGTTGTCGGGGGACTAGCGGGACCCTACGAGCAGTACTTC. Its translation: CSVVGGLAGPYEQYF. V is TRBV29-1 and J is TRBJ2-7, with 13 bases that match TRBD2. Germline V gene sequence: CDR1 SQVTM, CDR2 ANQGSEA. The J segment lost 2 bases and the V segment lost 4 bases, leaving 5 bases of the junction unmatched. CDR3 length: 15 residues.

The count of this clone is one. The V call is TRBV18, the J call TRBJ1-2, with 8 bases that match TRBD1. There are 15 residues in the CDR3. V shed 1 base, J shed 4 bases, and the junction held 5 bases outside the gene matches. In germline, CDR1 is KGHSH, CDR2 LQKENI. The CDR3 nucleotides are TGTGCCAGCTCACCACTTCTTGGACAGGGCTATGGCTACACCTTC. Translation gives CASSPLLGQGYGYTF.

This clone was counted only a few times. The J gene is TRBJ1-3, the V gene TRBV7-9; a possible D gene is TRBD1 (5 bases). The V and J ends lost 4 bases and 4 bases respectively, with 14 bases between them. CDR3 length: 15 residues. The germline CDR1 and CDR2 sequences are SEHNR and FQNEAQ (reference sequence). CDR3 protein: CASSSPGHYGNTIYF. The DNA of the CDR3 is TGTGCCAGCAGCTCCCCAGGGCATTACGGAAACACCATATATTTT.

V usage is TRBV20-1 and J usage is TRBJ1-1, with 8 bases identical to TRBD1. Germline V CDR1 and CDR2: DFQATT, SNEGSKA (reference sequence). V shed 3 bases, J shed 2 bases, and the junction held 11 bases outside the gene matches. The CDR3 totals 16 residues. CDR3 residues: CSASSGGETGNTEAFF. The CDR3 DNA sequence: TGCAGTGCTAGTTCAGGGGGCGAAACGGGTAACACTGAAGCTTTCTTT.

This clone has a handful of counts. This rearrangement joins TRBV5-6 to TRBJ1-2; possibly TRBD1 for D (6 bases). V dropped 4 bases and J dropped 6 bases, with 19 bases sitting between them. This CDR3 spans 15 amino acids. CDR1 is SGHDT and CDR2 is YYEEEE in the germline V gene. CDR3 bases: TGTGCCAGCAGCGGGGCGACAGGCTTTGGGGATGGCTACACCTTC. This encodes CASSGATGFGDGYTF.

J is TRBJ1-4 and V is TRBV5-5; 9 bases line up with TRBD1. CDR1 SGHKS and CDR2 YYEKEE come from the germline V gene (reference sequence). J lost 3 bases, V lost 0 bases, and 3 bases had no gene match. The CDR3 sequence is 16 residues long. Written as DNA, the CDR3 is TGTGCCAGCAGCTTGGCCAGGACAGGGGCTAATGAAAAACTGTTTTTT. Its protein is CASSLARTGANEKLFF.

CDR3 sequence (DNA): TGCGCCAGCAGTCACACCGGAGGGTGCGGCACTGAAGCTTTCTTT. Translation: CASSHTGGCGTEAFF. V and J are TRBV23-1 and TRBJ1-1; D gene ambiguous. TRBV23-1 is annotated as an ORF whose role is uncertain. This CDR3 comprises 15 residues. V was pared by 3 bases and J by 4 bases, with 15 bases between.

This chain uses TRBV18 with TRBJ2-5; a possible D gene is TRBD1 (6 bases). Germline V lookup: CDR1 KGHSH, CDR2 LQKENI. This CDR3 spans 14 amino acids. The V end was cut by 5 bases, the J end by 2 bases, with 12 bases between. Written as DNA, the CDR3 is TGTGCCAGCTCAGCTACAGGGTTTCAAGAGACCCAGTACTTC. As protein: CASSATGFQETQYF.

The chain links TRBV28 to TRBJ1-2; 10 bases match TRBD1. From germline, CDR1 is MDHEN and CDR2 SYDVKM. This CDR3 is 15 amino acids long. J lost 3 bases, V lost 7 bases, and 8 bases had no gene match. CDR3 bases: TGTGCCAGCAATCAGGCCGGGACAGGGGACTATGGCTACACCTTC. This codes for CASNQAGTGDYGYTF.

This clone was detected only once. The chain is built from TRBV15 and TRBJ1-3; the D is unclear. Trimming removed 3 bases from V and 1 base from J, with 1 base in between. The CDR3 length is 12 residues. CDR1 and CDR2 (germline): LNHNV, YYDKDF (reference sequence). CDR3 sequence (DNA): TGTGCCACCAGCAGTTCTGGAAACACCATATATTTT. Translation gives CATSSSGNTIYF.

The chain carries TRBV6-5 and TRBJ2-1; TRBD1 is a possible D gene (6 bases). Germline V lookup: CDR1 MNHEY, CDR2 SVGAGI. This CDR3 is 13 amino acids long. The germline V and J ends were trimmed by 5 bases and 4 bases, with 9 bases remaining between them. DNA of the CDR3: TGTGCCAGCAGTAGGGGACAATACAATGAGCAGTTCTTC. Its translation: CASSRGQYNEQFF.

In nucleotides, the CDR3 is TGTGCCAGCAGTGAAAACGTGGGTATGTTCGAGCAGTACTTC. Its protein is CASSENVGMFEQYF. V and J are TRBV6-1 and TRBJ2-7; D is uncertain. The CDR3 runs 14 residues. Germline V gene lookup returns CDR1 MNHNS and CDR2 SASEGT. V lost 2 bases and J lost 6, with 14 bases in between.

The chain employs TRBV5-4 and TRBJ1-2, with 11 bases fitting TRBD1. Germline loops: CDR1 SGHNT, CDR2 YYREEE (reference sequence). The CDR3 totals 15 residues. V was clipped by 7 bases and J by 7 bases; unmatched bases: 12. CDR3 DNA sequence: TGTGCCAGCGGATCCCTGGACAGGGGGCGCAGTGGCTACACCTTC. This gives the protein CASGSLDRGRSGYTF.

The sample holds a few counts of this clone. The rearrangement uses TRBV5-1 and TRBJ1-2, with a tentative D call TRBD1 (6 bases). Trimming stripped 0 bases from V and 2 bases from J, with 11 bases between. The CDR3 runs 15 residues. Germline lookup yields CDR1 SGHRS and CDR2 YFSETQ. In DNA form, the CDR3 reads TGCGCCAGCAGCTTGGATGGACAGCGAAACTATGGCTACACCTTC. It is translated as CASSLDGQRNYGYTF.

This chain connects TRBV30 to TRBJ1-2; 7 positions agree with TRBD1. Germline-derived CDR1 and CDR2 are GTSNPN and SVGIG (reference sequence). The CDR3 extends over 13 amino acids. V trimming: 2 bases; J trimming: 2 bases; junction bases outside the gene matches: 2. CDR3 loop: CAWSQQGNYGYTF. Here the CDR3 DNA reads TGTGCCTGGAGTCAACAGGGGAACTATGGCTACACCTTC.

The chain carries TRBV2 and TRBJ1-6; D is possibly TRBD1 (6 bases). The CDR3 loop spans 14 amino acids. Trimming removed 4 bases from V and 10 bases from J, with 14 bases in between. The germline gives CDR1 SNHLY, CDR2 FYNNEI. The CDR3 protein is CASSVGGAWSPLHF. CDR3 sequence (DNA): TGTGCCAGCAGTGTAGGGGGGGCTTGGTCACCCCTCCACTTT.